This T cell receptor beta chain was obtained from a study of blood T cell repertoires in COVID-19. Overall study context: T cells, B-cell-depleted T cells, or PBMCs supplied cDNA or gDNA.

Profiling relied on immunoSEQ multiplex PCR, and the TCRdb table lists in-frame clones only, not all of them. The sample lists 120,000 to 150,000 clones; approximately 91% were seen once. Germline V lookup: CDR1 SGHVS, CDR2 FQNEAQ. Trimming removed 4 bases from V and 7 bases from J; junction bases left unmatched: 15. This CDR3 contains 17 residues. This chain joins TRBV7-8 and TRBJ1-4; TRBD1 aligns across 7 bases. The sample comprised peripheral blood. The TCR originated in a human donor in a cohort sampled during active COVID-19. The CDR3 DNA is TGTGCCAGCAGCTCAAACAGGGGACACATAAAAATTGAAAAACTGTTTTTT. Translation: CASSSNRGHIKIEKLFF.